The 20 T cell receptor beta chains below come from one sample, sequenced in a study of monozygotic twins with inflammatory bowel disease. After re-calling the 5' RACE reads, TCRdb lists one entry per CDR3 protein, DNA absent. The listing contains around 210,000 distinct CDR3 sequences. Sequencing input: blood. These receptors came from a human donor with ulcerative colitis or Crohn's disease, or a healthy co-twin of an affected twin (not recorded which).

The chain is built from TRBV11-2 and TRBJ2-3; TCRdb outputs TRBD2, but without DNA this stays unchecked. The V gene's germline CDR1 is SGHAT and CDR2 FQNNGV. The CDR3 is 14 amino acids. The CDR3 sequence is CASSRDYDTDTQYF.

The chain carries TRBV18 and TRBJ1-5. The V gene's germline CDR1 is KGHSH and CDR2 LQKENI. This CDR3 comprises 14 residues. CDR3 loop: CASSTGNSNQPQHF. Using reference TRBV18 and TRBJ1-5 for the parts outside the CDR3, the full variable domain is NAGVMQNPRHLVRRRGQEARLRCSPMKGHSHVYWYRQLPEEGLKFMVYLQKENIIDESGMPKERFSAEFPKEGPSILRIQQVVRGDSAAYFCASSTGNSNQPQHFGDGTRLSIL.

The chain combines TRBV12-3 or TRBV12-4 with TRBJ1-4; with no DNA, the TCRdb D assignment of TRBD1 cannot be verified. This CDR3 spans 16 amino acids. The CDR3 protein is CASSLGQGITNEKLFF.

The CDR3: CATSDPGGDTQYF. This chain connects TRBV24-1 to TRBJ2-3; checking the TCRdb D call of TRBD1 is not possible without DNA. The germline V gene has CDR1 KGHDR and CDR2 SFDVKD. The CDR3 extends over 13 amino acids.

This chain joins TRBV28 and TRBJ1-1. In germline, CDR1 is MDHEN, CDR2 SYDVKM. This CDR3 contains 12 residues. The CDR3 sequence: CASRLQDLPAFF.

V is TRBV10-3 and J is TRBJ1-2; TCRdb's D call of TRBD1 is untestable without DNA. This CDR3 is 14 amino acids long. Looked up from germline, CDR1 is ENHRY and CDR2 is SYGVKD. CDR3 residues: CAISEGQANYGYTF.

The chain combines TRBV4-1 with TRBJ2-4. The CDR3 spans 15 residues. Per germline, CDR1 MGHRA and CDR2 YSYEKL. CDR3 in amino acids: CASSQERLAKNIQYF.

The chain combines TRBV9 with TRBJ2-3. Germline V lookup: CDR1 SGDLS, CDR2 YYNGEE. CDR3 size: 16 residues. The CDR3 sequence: CASSVGYIGGTDTQYF.

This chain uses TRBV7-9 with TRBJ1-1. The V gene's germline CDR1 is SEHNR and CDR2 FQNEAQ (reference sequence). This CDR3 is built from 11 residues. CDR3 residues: CASSLNAEAFF.

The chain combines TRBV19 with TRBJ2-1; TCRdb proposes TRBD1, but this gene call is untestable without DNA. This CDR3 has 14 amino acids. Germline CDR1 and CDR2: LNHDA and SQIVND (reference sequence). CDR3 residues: CASSSQGSGYEQFF. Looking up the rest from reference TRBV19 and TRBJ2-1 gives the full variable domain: DGGITQSPKYLFRKEGQNVTLSCEQNLNHDAMYWYRQDPGQGLRLIYYSQIVNDFQKGDIAEGYSVSREKKESFPLTVTSAQKNPTAFYLCASSSQGSGYEQFFGPGTRLTVL.

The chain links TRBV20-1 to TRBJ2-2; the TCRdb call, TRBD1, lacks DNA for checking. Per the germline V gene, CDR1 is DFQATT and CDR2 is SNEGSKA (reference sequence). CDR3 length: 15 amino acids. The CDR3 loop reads CSARKGTGDAGELFF.

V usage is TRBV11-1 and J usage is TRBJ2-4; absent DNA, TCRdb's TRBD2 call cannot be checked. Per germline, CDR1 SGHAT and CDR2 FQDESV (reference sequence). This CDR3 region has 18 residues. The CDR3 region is CASSLEGRGGGAKNIQYF. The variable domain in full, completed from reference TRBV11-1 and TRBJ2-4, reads EAEVAQSPRYKITEKSQAVAFWCDPISGHATLYWYRQILGQGPELLVQFQDESVVDDSQLPKDRFSAERLKGVDSTLKIQPAELGDSAMYLCASSLEGRGGGAKNIQYFGAGTRLSVL.

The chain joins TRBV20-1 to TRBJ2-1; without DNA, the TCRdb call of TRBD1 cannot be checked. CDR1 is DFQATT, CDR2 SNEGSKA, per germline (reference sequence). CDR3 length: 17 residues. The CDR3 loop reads CSAKGGWGRYSYNEQFF.

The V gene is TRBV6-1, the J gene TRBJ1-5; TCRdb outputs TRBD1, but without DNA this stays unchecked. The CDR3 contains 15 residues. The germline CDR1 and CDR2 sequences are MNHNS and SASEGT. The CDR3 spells CASRRDAVSNQPQHF.

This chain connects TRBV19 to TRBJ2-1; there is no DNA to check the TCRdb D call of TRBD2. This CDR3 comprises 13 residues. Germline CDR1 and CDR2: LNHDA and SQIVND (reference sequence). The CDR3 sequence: CASSRGSGRAEFF. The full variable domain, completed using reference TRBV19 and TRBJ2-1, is DGGITQSPKYLFRKEGQNVTLSCEQNLNHDAMYWYRQDPGQGLRLIYYSQIVNDFQKGDIAEGYSVSREKKESFPLTVTSAQKNPTAFYLCASSRGSGRAEFFGPGTRLTVL.

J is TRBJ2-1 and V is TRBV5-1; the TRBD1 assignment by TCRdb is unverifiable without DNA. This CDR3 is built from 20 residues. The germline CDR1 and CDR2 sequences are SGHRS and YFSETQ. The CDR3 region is CASSLGPGGGVPGSYNEQFF.

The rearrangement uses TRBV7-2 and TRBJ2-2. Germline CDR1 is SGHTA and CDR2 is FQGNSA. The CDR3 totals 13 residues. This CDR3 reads CASSLAKTGELFF.

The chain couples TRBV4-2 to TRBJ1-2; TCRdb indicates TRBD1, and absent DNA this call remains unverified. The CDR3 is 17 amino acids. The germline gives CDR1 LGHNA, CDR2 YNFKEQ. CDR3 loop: CASSQGFQAGAGYGYTF.

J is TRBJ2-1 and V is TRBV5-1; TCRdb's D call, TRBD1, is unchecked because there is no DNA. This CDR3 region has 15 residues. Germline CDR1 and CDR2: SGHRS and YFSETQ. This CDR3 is CASHRLPGGYNEQFF.

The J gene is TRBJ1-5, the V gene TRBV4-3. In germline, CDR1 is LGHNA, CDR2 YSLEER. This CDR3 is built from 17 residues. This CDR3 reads CASSQDGKWDSNQPQHF.